The T cell receptor beta chain under discussion was sequenced for a study of identical twins. MiXCR, run by TCRdb on the 5' RACE reads, gives a single entry per CDR3 protein. The sample shows hundreds of thousands of distinct CDR3 sequences, approximately 24% of them seen only once. CDR1 is SGHTA and CDR2 is FQGTGA in the germline V gene. The V end was cut by 2 bases, the J end by 0 bases, with 10 bases between. The CDR3 spans 15 residues. These data were also reused for a study on T cells expressing NK-cell markers.

Material: CD4+ T cells sorted from blood. This TCR came from a woman in her late teens or twenties in good health. The chain couples TRBV7-3 to TRBJ1-1; D is uncertain. Here the CDR3 reads CASSLQAVMNTEAFF. The CDR3 DNA reads as TGTGCCAGCAGCTTACAGGCAGTGATGAACACTGAAGCTTTCTTT.